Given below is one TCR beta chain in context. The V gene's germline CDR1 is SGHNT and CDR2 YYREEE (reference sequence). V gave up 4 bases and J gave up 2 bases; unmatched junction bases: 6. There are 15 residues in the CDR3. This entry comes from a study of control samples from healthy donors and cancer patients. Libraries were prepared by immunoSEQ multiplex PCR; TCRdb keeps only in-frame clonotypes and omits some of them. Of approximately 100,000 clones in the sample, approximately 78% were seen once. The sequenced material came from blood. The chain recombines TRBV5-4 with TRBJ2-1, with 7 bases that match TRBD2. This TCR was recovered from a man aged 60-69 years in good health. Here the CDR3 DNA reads TGTGCCAGCAGCCGTAGCGGGTTAGCCTACAATGAGCAGTTCTTC. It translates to CASSRSGLAYNEQFF.